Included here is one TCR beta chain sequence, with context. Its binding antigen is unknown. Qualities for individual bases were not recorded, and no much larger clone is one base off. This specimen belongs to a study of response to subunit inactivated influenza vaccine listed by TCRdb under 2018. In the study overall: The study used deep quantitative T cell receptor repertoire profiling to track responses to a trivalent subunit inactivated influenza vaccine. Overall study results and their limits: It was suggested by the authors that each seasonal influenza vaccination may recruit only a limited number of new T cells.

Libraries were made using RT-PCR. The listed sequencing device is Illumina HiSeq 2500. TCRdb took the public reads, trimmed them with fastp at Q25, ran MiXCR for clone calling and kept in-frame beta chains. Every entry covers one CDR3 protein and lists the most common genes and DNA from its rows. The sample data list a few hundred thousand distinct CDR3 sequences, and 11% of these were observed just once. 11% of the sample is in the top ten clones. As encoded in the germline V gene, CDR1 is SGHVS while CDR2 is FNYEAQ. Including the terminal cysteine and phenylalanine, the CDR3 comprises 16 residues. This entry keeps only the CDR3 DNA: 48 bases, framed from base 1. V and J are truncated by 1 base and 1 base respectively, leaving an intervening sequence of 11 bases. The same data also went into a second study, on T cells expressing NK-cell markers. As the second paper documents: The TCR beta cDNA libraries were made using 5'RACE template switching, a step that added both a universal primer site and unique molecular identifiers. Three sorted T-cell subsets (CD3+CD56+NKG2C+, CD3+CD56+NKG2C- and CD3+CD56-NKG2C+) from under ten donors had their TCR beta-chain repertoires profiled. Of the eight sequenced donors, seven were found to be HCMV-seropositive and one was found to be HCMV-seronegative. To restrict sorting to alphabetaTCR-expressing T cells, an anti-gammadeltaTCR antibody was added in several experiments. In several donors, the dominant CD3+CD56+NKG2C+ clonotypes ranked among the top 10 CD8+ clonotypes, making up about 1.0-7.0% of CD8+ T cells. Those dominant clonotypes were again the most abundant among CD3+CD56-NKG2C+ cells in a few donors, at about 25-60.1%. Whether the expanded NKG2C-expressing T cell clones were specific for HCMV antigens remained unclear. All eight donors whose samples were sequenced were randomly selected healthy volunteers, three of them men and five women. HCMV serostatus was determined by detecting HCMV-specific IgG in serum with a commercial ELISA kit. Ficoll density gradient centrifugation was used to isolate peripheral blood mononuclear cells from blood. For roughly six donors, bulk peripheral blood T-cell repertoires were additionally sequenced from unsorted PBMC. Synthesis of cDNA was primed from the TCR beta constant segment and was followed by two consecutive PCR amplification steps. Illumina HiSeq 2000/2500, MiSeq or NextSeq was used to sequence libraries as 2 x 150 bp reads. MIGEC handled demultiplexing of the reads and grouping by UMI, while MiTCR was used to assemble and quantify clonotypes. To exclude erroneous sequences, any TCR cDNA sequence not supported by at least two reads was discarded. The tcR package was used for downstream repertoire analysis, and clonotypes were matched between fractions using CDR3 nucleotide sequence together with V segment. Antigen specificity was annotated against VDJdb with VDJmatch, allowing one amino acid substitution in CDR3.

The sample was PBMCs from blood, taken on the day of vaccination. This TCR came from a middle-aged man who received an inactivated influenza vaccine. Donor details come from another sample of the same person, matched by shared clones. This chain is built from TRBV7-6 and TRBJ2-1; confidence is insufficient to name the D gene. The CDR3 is CASSLGGRTSYNEQFF. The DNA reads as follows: TGTGCCAGCAGCTTAGGCGGACGGACGTCCTACAATGAGCAGTTCTTC.